These T cell receptor beta chains were read from a single sample in a study of T cells after yellow fever vaccination. TCRdb processed the 5' RACE reads anew with MiXCR; each CDR3 protein has one entry. The sample contains roughly 160,000 distinct CDR3 sequences, approximately 9.7% of which appear only once. The sample was CD8+ T cells sorted from PBMCs, taken 45 days after the yellow fever booster vaccination. The receptors stem from a young man who received the YFV17D yellow fever vaccine. Both conserved end residues are part of each CDR3. The D gene is left open where the match is weak. The listing skips clone size in some rows; elsewhere it reads once, few, many or a size class.

D gene	V gene	clone size	J gene	CDR3 protein	CDR3 DNA
TRBD1	TRBV5-6	few	TRBJ1-5	CASSAWGQLSNQPQHF	TGTGCCAGCAGCGCTTGGGGACAGCTTAGCAATCAGCCCCAGCATTTT
-	TRBV9	-	TRBJ2-3	CASSVAGGSTDTQYF	TGTGCCAGCAGCGTAGCTGGGGGCAGCACAGATACGCAGTATTTT
TRBD1	TRBV20-1	few	TRBJ2-1	CSARDYAGTGNPDEQFF	TGCAGTGCTAGAGATTATGCTGGGACAGGGAATCCGGATGAGCAGTTCTTC
-	TRBV29-1	few	TRBJ2-5	CSVEGEGLGEETQYF	TGCAGCGTAGAGGGGGAAGGTCTTGGGGAAGAGACCCAGTACTTC
-	TRBV20-1	few	TRBJ2-3	CSAAPGPQPTDTQYF	TGCAGTGCCGCTCCCGGGCCTCAACCGACAGATACGCAGTATTTT
-	TRBV27	few	TRBJ2-7	CASSPSPQGRHEQYF	TGTGCCAGCAGCCCCTCTCCCCAGGGGAGACACGAGCAGTACTTC
TRBD2	TRBV29-1	-	TRBJ2-1	CSVVGLAGGNSYNEQFF	TGCAGCGTTGTTGGGCTAGCGGGGGGTAACTCCTACAATGAGCAGTTCTTC
TRBD1	TRBV29-1	few	TRBJ1-2	CSVEDHLSGDRETYGYTF	TGCAGCGTTGAAGACCACCTATCAGGGGACAGGGAAACGTATGGCTACACCTTC
-	TRBV27	-	TRBJ1-2	CASSFAGLTSYTF	TGTGCCAGCAGTTTTGCGGGGTTAACTTCCTACACCTTC
-	TRBV27	few	TRBJ1-1	CASSPQQFHHTEAFF	TGTGCCAGCAGTCCCCAACAGTTCCACCACACTGAAGCTTTCTTT
-	TRBV6-4	-	TRBJ1-2	CASSEFAGGYGYTF	TGTGCCAGCAGTGAATTCGCGGGAGGATATGGCTACACCTTC
-	TRBV19	-	TRBJ2-2	CATGTGKWTGELFF	TGTGCCACCGGTACAGGGAAGTGGACCGGGGAGCTGTTTTTT
-	TRBV4-3	few	TRBJ2-5	CASSQGIVETQYF	TGCGCCAGCAGCCAAGGGATCGTCGAGACCCAGTACTTC
-	TRBV28	-	TRBJ1-1	CASSLTGSSAEAFF	TGTGCCAGCAGTTTAACAGGGTCTAGCGCTGAAGCTTTCTTT
-	TRBV24-1	-	TRBJ1-2	CATSEDYDGYTF	TGTGCCACCAGTGAGGACTATGATGGCTACACCTTC
-	TRBV6-2/TRBV6-3	few	TRBJ2-5	CASSYGLSSREGLIGHQETQYF	TGTGCCAGCAGTTATGGACTATCCTCACGGGAAGGATTGATAGGGCACCAAGAGACCCAGTACTTC
-	TRBV7-9	many	TRBJ2-3	CASSLIAAVADTQYF	TGTGCCAGCAGCTTAATTGCGGCTGTCGCAGATACGCAGTATTTT
TRBD1	TRBV7-2	few	TRBJ1-2	CASSLGTGSGYTF	TGTGCCAGCAGCCTTGGGACAGGGTCTGGCTACACCTTC
TRBD2	TRBV12-3/TRBV12-4	few	TRBJ2-5	CASTFTPGTKFQETQYF	TGTGCCAGCACTTTCACTCCCGGGACTAAATTTCAAGAGACCCAGTACTTC
-	TRBV10-3	few	TRBJ2-7	CASKDRGPYEQYF	TGTGCCTCCAAGGACCGAGGTCCCTACGAGCAGTACTTC
-	TRBV4-1	many	TRBJ1-5	CASSPRDFNQPQHF	TGCGCCAGCAGCCCACGGGACTTCAATCAGCCCCAGCATTTT
TRBD2	TRBV10-1	-	TRBJ2-5	CASTAGAKEETQYF	TGCGCCAGCACAGCGGGGGCCAAGGAAGAGACCCAGTACTTC
TRBD1	TRBV27	few	TRBJ2-6	CASSRPPGQRSGRGANVLTF	TGTGCCAGCAGCCGCCCCCCGGGACAGAGGTCGGGTAGGGGGGCCAACGTCCTGACTTTC
-	TRBV5-6	few	TRBJ1-1	CASSLVEERAEGAFF	TGTGCCAGCAGCTTGGTCGAGGAGAGGGCTGAGGGAGCTTTCTTT
-	TRBV4-3	-	TRBJ2-1	CASSQEWRLHESLKQFF	TGCGCCAGCAGCCAAGAATGGCGACTGCACGAGTCACTTAAGCAGTTCTTC
-	TRBV7-8	-	TRBJ2-1	CASSATVSSYNEQFF	TGTGCCAGCAGCGCGACAGTTAGCTCCTACAATGAGCAGTTCTTC
TRBD1	TRBV5-1	-	TRBJ2-1	CASSGRQGFSTYNEQFF	TGCGCCAGCAGCGGAAGACAGGGGTTCAGCACCTACAATGAGCAGTTCTTC
TRBD1	TRBV11-2	many	TRBJ2-2	CASSSPDRMNTGELFF	TGTGCCAGCAGCTCGCCGGACAGGATGAACACCGGGGAGCTGTTTTTT
-	TRBV2	few	TRBJ2-7	CASWWGLGNYEQYF	TGTGCCAGCTGGTGGGGTCTAGGAAACTACGAGCAGTACTTC
TRBD2	TRBV5-1	many	TRBJ2-5	CASSLASGGYQETQYF	TGCGCCAGCAGCTTGGCTAGCGGGGGGTACCAAGAGACCCAGTACTTC
TRBD1	TRBV11-1	-	TRBJ2-1	CASSPGTGTDNEQFF	TGTGCCAGCAGTCCCGGGACAGGGACGGACAATGAGCAGTTCTTC
-	TRBV7-6	many	TRBJ2-2	CASSQTEFTGELFF	TGTGCCAGCAGCCAGACGGAATTCACCGGGGAGCTGTTTTTT
-	TRBV14	few	TRBJ2-2	CASSQDRAGPNTGELFF	TGTGCCAGCAGCCAAGATCGGGCAGGCCCGAACACCGGGGAGCTGTTTTTT
-	TRBV20-1	few	TRBJ1-1	CSARRGQAEAFF	TGCAGTGCCAGACGGGGGCAGGCTGAAGCTTTCTTT